Described below is a single TCR beta chain sequence and its context. Its target is unknown. This specimen belongs to a study of metastatic and nonmetastatic thyroid tumors. CDR1 and CDR2 (germline): SGHTA, FQGNSA. The CDR3 is 13 residues long. V dropped 5 bases and J dropped 2 bases, with 9 bases sitting between them. Study-level points and caveats: In both blood and tumor samples, TCR beta diversity was reported significantly higher for malignant than benign nodules.

Before thyroid surgery, none of the patients had received any treatment. In the authors' workflow: Built for papillary thyroid cancer, a distant-metastasis classifier drew on CDR3 differences across clinicopathological groups. TCRdb re-called clones from the PCR reads using MiXCR. TCRdb's processing, not the study's, gives the V and J calls here. Of several thousand clones listed, roughly a quarter are singletons. Sequenced material: tumor tissue. The V gene is TRBV7-2, the J gene TRBJ1-2; D might be TRBD1 (5 bases). The sequence came from a male donor with papillary thyroid cancer or a benign thyroid nodule (not recorded which). Some clones in this sample may be carry-over from other donors' samples. CDR3 protein: CASSQGPNYGYTF. The CDR3 nucleotides are TGTGCCAGCAGCCAGGGACCGAACTATGGCTACACCTTC.